Below are 19 T cell receptor beta chains sequenced from a single sample in a study of blood T cell repertoires in COVID-19. Clones were sequenced by immunoSEQ multiplex PCR, and TCRdb holds only the in-frame ones, with some missing. Among tens of thousands of clones listed, over 75% were seen once. Input material: peripheral blood. Receptors were obtained from a man in his sixties with acute or convalescent COVID-19.

This rearrangement joins TRBV14 to TRBJ1-2; D call uncertain. CDR1 and CDR2 from the germline V gene are SGHDN and FVKESK. This CDR3 has 13 residues. V was clipped by 4 bases and J by 4 bases, with 10 bases between them. CDR3 amino acids: CASSPGESYGYTF. CDR3 DNA sequence: TGTGCCAGCAGCCCCGGGGAAAGCTATGGCTACACCTTC.

The chain is built from TRBV6-6 and TRBJ2-7, with D possibly being TRBD1 (6 bases). V lost 3 bases, J lost 4 bases, and 10 bases lay in between. The CDR3 loop spans 13 amino acids. The germline CDR1 and CDR2 sequences are MNHNY and SVGAGI (reference sequence). CDR3 sequence reads: CASSYSGVYEQYF. The CDR3 bases are TGTGCCAGCAGTTATTCAGGGGTTTACGAGCAGTACTTC.

V usage is TRBV19 and J usage is TRBJ1-5; D is unresolved. Germline assignment: CDR1 LNHDA and CDR2 SQIVND (reference sequence). V shed 1 base and J shed 10 bases, with 11 bases lying between them. The CDR3 has 13 amino acids. CDR3 DNA: TGTGCCAGTAGTATAGGCGGGCGACACCCCCAGCATTTT. The encoded protein is CASSIGGRHPQHF. The full variable domain, in which reference TRBV19 and TRBJ1-5 provide the parts outside the CDR3, is DGGITQSPKYLFRKEGQNVTLSCEQNLNHDAMYWYRQDPGQGLRLIYYSQIVNDFQKGDIAEGYSVSREKKESFPLTVTSAQKNPTAFYLCASSIGGRHPQHFGDGTRLSIL.

This clone is medium-sized. J is TRBJ2-7 and V is TRBV6-2 or TRBV6-3, with D possibly being TRBD1 (6 bases). CDR3 size: 16 residues. V was cut by 0 bases and J by 5 bases, with 17 bases left in between. CDR1 is MNHEY and CDR2 is SVGEGT in the germline V gene. The CDR3 loop reads CASSYSGQTPSHEQYF. The CDR3 DNA follows: TGTGCCAGCAGTTACTCCGGACAGACACCTTCCCACGAGCAGTACTTC.

This chain links TRBV9 with TRBJ2-7, with D tentatively TRBD1 (6 bases). V shed 0 bases and J shed 5 bases, with 15 bases lying between them. Germline CDR1 is SGDLS and CDR2 is YYNGEE. The CDR3 extends over 15 amino acids. The CDR3 DNA reads TGTGCCAGCAGCGTAGACCCACAGGGCAATGACGAGCAGTACTTC. Its translation: CASSVDPQGNDEQYF.

V is TRBV3-1 (or the pseudogene TRBV3-2) and J is TRBJ2-6; D may be TRBD2 (6 bases). Looked up from germline, CDR1 is LGHDT and CDR2 is YNNKEL (reference sequence). This CDR3 has 16 residues. Trimming pared 7 bases from V and 4 bases from J, leaving 17 bases between. The CDR3 bases are TGTGCCAGCACCCCCCGGGGAGGATCCGGGGCCAACGTCCTGACTTTC. Translating it yields CASTPRGGSGANVLTF.

The chain couples TRBV25-1 to TRBJ2-1, with TRBD1 identical over 8 bases. CDR3 length equals 15 residues. Unmatched junction bases numbered 2, after V lost 2 bases and J lost 2 bases. Germline V gives CDR1 MGHDK, CDR2 SYGVNS. CDR3 loop: CASSERGQAYNEQFF. The CDR3, as DNA: TGTGCCAGCAGTGAAAGGGGACAGGCCTACAATGAGCAGTTCTTC.

In this sample, this clone turned up a few times. The rearrangement joins TRBV5-4 to TRBJ2-2; 9 bases map to TRBD2. Germline CDR1 is SGHNT and CDR2 is YYREEE (reference sequence). With V trimmed by 6 bases and J by 8 bases, 20 bases remained unmatched. The CDR3 consists of 18 residues. The CDR3 here is CASMTGGAGGIRGGELFF. DNA of the CDR3: TGTGCCAGCATGACCGGCGGAGCGGGGGGAATTAGAGGTGGGGAGCTGTTTTTT. The full variable domain, its missing parts supplied by reference TRBV5-4 and TRBJ2-2, is ETGVTQSPTHLIKTRGQQVTLRCSSQSGHNTVSWYQQALGQGPQFIFQYYREEENGRGNFPPRFSGLQFPNYSSELNVNALELDDSALYLCASMTGGAGGIRGGELFFGEGSRLTVL.

The J gene is TRBJ1-2, the V gene TRBV7-2; 8 bases are a match to TRBD1. V was pared by 4 bases and J by 7 bases, with 5 bases of the junction left unmatched. This CDR3 contains 13 residues. Per germline, CDR1 SGHTA and CDR2 FQGNSA. Here the CDR3 DNA reads TGTGCCAGCAGCTCCAGGACAGGGAGTGGCTACACCTTC. Residues: CASSSRTGSGYTF.

The genes are TRBV7-3 and TRBJ2-3, with D perhaps matching TRBD2 (5 bases). Trimming took off 2 bases at V and 3 bases at J, with 9 bases between the two ends. The CDR3 totals 14 residues. Germline CDR1 SGHTA, CDR2 FQGTGA. The CDR3 sequence is CASSLAGTTDTQYF. Written as DNA, the CDR3 is TGTGCCAGCAGCTTAGCGGGTACTACAGATACGCAGTATTTT.

The chain links TRBV5-4 to TRBJ1-4, with D maybe TRBD1 (5 bases). Trimming left V 4 bases short and J 0 bases short, with 7 bases between. In germline, CDR1 is SGHNT, CDR2 YYREEE (reference sequence). This CDR3 is 14 amino acids long. This chain's CDR3 is CASSLDTTNEKLFF. The CDR3 nucleotides read TGTGCCAGCAGCCTGGACACAACTAATGAAAAACTGTTTTTT.

This sequence joins TRBV11-2 and TRBJ1-6, with D perhaps TRBD1 (5 bases). The CDR3 is made up of 16 amino acids. The germline V gene encodes CDR1 SGHAT and CDR2 FQNNGV. V lost 1 base and J lost 5, with 12 bases in between. CDR3 coding DNA: TGTGCCAGCAGCTTAGCCGTGGGGGGGAATAATTCACCCCTCCACTTT. Its translation is CASSLAVGGNNSPLHF. Full variable domain (outside the CDR3, taken from reference TRBV11-2 and TRBJ1-6): EAGVAQSPRYKIIEKRQSVAFWCNPISGHATLYWYQQILGQGPKLLIQFQNNGVVDDSQLPKDRFSAERLKGVDSTLKIQPAKLEDSAVYLCASSLAVGGNNSPLHFGNGTRLTVT.

This chain joins TRBV30 and TRBJ2-4; D is undetermined. Germline CDR1 and CDR2: GTSNPN and SVGIG (reference sequence). Trimming pared 1 base from V and 0 bases from J, leaving 10 bases between. This CDR3 contains 15 residues. Here the CDR3 DNA reads TGTGCCTGGAGTGATGGCGGTTTAGCCAAAAACATTCAGTACTTC. The encoded protein is CAWSDGGLAKNIQYF.

This chain joins TRBV4-1 and TRBJ2-2; 11 nucleotides line up with TRBD2. This CDR3 comprises 17 residues. The V gene's germline CDR1 is MGHRA and CDR2 YSYEKL. V lost 3 bases and J lost 4; bases outside the gene matches: 7. The CDR3 coding sequence is TGCGCCAGCAGCCACTTTAGCGGGGGGGCCTCCACCGGGGAGCTGTTTTTT. Translated: CASSHFSGGASTGELFF.

This clone was counted a single time. The genes are TRBV18 and TRBJ2-4, with 8 nucleotides matching TRBD2. Germline values: CDR1 KGHSH, CDR2 LQKENI. J was trimmed by 0 bases and V by 6 bases; bases with no gene match: 4. The CDR3 consists of 15 residues. The CDR3 DNA reads as TGTGCCAGCTCCGGGAGGGAAATAGCCAAAAACATTCAGTACTTC. Translated, it gives CASSGREIAKNIQYF.

The chain has TRBV11-3 and TRBJ2-3; the match to TRBD2 covers 12 bases. The CDR3 has 16 residues. Germline loops: CDR1 SGHNT, CDR2 YENEEA. V was clipped by 5 bases and J by 3 bases; unmatched bases: 6. The CDR3 nucleotides read TGTGCCAGCAGCAAGAGACTAGCGGGAGTAACAGATACGCAGTATTTT. This encodes CASSKRLAGVTDTQYF.

The chain recombines TRBV19 with TRBJ1-1; 8 bases line up with TRBD1. CDR1 is LNHDA, CDR2 SQIVND, per germline (reference sequence). Trimming at V came to 7 bases and at J to 4 bases, leaving 8 bases not matched to a gene. The CDR3 loop spans 14 amino acids. CDR3 loop: CASTPPDRATEAFF. The CDR3 nucleotides read TGTGCCAGTACCCCCCCGGACAGGGCCACTGAAGCTTTCTTT.

This chain connects TRBV11-2 to TRBJ2-5; 10 bases agree with TRBD2. Per germline, CDR1 SGHAT and CDR2 FQNNGV. V dropped 5 bases and J dropped 3; count of bases not matched to a gene: 3. The CDR3 covers 14 residues. CDR3 in DNA: TGTGCCAGCAGCCCCGGACTAGCGGAAGAGACCCAGTACTTC. The encoded protein is CASSPGLAEETQYF.

This chain connects TRBV5-4 to TRBJ2-7; D call uncertain. Germline V gene sequence: CDR1 SGHNT, CDR2 YYREEE (reference sequence). The CDR3 has 14 amino acids. Trimming removed 2 bases from V and 2 bases from J, with 11 bases in between. The CDR3 is CASSLRSDTYEQYF. The CDR3 nucleotides are TGTGCCAGCAGCTTACGGTCCGACACCTACGAGCAGTACTTC. Filled out from reference TRBV5-4 and TRBJ2-7, the complete variable domain reads ETGVTQSPTHLIKTRGQQVTLRCSSQSGHNTVSWYQQALGQGPQFIFQYYREEENGRGNFPPRFSGLQFPNYSSELNVNALELDDSALYLCASSLRSDTYEQYFGPGTRLTVT.